The clone carrying this TCR beta chain was counted only a few times. Researchers ran the PCR with 60 Vbeta and 13 Jbeta primers. Per the original data handling: Among the unique TCR beta chains that a later analysis counted, 75 million to 85 million in all, about 10 million were shared. Only in-frame clones appear in the TCRdb table, and some are missing; sequencing was by immunoSEQ multiplex PCR. V, J and clone size derive from that table, while D and trimming were established from the DNA sequence. The sample shows roughly 80,000 clones, under 85% of them seen only once. The entry originates in a study of cytomegalovirus exposure and HLA in healthy donors. The CDR3 is made up of 16 amino acids. Germline CDR1 and CDR2: MGHDK and SYGVNS. V lost 3 bases to trimming and J lost 5 bases; unmatched junction nucleotides: 12.

The chain employs TRBV25-1 and TRBJ1-2; 7 nucleotides match TRBD1. The source is a woman in her thirties or forties in good health and CMV-seropositive. The sample was PBMCs. DNA of the CDR3: TGTGCCAGCAGTGAGGGGCAGGGGGAATTCCTTTATGGCTACACCTTC. Its translation: CASSEGQGEFLYGYTF.